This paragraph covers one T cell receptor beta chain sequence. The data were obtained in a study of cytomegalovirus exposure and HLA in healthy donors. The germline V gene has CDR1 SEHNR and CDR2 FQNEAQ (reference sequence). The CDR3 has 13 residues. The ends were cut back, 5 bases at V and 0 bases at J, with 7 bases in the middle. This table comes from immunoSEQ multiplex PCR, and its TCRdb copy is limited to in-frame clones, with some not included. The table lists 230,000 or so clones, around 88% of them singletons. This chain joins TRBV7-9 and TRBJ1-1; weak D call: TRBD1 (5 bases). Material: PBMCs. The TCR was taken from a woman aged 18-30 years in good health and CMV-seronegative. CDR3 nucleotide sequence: TGTGCCAGCAGCGGGGACTTGAACACTGAAGCTTTCTTT. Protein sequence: CASSGDLNTEAFF.